The clone carrying this T cell receptor beta chain appeared a few times. Its specificity is unknown. Data came from immunoSEQ multiplex PCR; TCRdb stores just in-frame clones and leaves some out. This sample has about 52,000 clones, with less than 85% found just once. This entry is derived from a study of a mutant IDH1 vaccine in newly diagnosed glioma. Germline CDR1 reads SGHNT; CDR2 reads YYREEE (reference sequence). Trimming pared 3 bases from V and 11 bases from J, leaving 20 bases between. This CDR3 contains 14 residues. Time point given: week 47, end of study. What each vaccine dose contained was 300 ug of mutant IDH1 20-mer peptide, accompanied by topical imiquimod.

The J gene is TRBJ1-1, the V gene TRBV5-4, with D perhaps matching TRBD1 (5 bases). This receptor was identified in a woman between 40 and 55 years old with glioma. Some clones in this sample may be carry-over from other donors' samples. The sample was PBMCs, taken from a glioma patient whose treatment included an IDH1 peptide vaccine. The DNA for the CDR3 is TGTGCCAGCAGCTGGGACGGGCCCAAGGGAGGGGCTTTCTTT. As protein: CASSWDGPKGGAFF.